A selection of T cell receptor beta chains follows, all from one sample in a study of blood T cell repertoires in COVID-19. Clones were sequenced by immunoSEQ multiplex PCR, and TCRdb holds only the in-frame ones, with some missing. The sample consists of about 88,000 clones, roughly 88% of them appearing once. Input material: peripheral blood. These receptors were obtained from an elderly man with acute or convalescent COVID-19. Both conserved end residues are part of each CDR3.

TRBJ2-7	TRBV6-2/TRBV6-3	CASRPSGTDEQYF
TRBJ1-1	TRBV9	CASSVVGGGNTEAFF
TRBJ2-3	TRBV27	CASRSGSTDTQYF
TRBJ1-1	TRBV28	CASSSGQGEAFF
TRBJ2-7	TRBV5-1	CASSLGQTAYEQYF
TRBJ2-5	TRBV10-3	CAISPTSAGAQETQYF
TRBJ2-1	TRBV11-1	CASSWQGDNNEQFF
TRBJ2-6	TRBV27	CASRGEALSGANVLTF
TRBJ2-7	TRBV10-3	CAISERPAVYEQYF
TRBJ1-1	TRBV3-1/TRBV3-2	CASQGQENTEAFF
TRBJ2-1	TRBV9	CASSVVPAGYNEQFF
TRBJ2-2	TRBV6-5	CASRTSGSMGGELFF
TRBJ2-5	TRBV7-2	CASSPGISETQYF
TRBJ2-3	TRBV19	CASSRTSGGARNTQYF
TRBJ2-7	TRBV5-6	CASSLEAVSYEQYF
TRBJ1-5	TRBV27	CASTRDRDLGTRNQPQHF
TRBJ1-2	TRBV5-1	CASREPLGGYTF
TRBJ2-1	TRBV19	CASLYNEQFF
TRBJ1-1	TRBV5-1	CASSLAGARNTEAFF
TRBJ2-7	TRBV6-2/TRBV6-3	CASSYQGLGEGYEQYF
TRBJ1-4	TRBV4-3	CASSQDRGAIEKLFF
TRBJ2-1	TRBV2	CASSPGTSGANEQFF
TRBJ2-1	TRBV6-4	CASSEEDRPYNEQFF
TRBJ1-1	TRBV18	CASSPNPGVVKTEAFF
TRBJ2-5	TRBV7-3	CASSLMAGTSGQETQYF
TRBJ2-1	TRBV6-4	CASSDSTSGLYNEQFF
TRBJ2-3	TRBV10-3	CAISEAPSTGARTDTQYF
TRBJ1-6	TRBV5-1	CASSPGGQVNSPLHF
TRBJ1-3	TRBV6-5	CASSSVQGASGNTIYF
TRBJ2-5	TRBV6-1	CASSERSIETQYF
TRBJ1-1	TRBV14	CASSPPEAENTEAFF
TRBJ2-2	TRBV7-2	CASSLGGRRNTGELFF
TRBJ1-1	TRBV5-8	CASSWPQGRFNTEAFF
TRBJ1-2	TRBV6-5	CASSYRQGQGGYTF
TRBJ2-1	TRBV5-4	CASSSTTSSYNEQFF
TRBJ1-3	TRBV4-1	CASSQVNQGSGNTIYF
TRBJ1-4	TRBV10-3	CAISESLAGKTNEKLFF
TRBJ2-3	TRBV2	CASSGIRGDTQYF
TRBJ2-5	TRBV7-2	CASSLESSGAFQETQYF
TRBJ1-1	TRBV20-1	CSAREQGEAFF
TRBJ1-6	TRBV2	CASSEVGPGSGSPLHF
TRBJ1-3	TRBV11-3	CASSFGGSGNTIYF